This T cell receptor (beta chain) was found in a study of radiotherapy plus CTLA-4 blockade in lung cancer. Study overall: Disease control reached less than 40%, with objective responses in 15% to 20%.

The repertoire was sequenced with immunoSEQ multiplex PCR; TCRdb's copy has only in-frame clones and lacks some. The profile shows 30,000 or so clones, roughly three quarters of them singletons. The sequenced sample was peripheral blood, obtained from a patient treated with radiotherapy plus ipilimumab. This clonotype was obtained from a human donor with non-small cell lung cancer whose response to radiotherapy plus ipilimumab could not be evaluated.

As DNA, the CDR3 is TGTGCCAGCAGAAAACCTGGAGCGCGGGCGGTTGGCTACACCTTC. The encoded protein is CASRKPGARAVGYTF. This rearrangement joins TRBV6-1 to TRBJ1-2; D not certain. The CDR3 loop spans 15 amino acids. Germline CDR1 MNHNS, CDR2 SASEGT. With 6 bases removed from V and 7 bases from J, the gap between germline ends came to 21 bases.